Presented here are 19 T cell receptor beta chains from one specimen sequenced in a study of blood T cell repertoires in COVID-19. Assay used: immunoSEQ multiplex PCR; TCRdb lists only in-frame clones, some missing. The sample has 60,000 or so clones; 65% to 85% are singletons. Sequenced input: PBMCs or T cells enriched from blood (not recorded which). These receptors all stem from a woman aged 60 to 75 who had been exposed to COVID-19.

The chain links TRBV7-9 to TRBJ2-1; no firm D call. V lost 7 bases to trimming and J lost 4 bases, with 5 bases between them. CDR1 is SEHNR, CDR2 FQNEAQ, per germline (reference sequence). The CDR3 is 11 amino acids. CDR3 residues: CASNTYNEQFF. The CDR3 coding sequence is TGTGCCAGCAACACGTACAATGAGCAGTTCTTC. The whole variable domain, remainder taken from reference TRBV7-9 and TRBJ2-1, is DTGVSQNPRHKITKRGQNVTFRCDPISEHNRLYWYRQTLGQGPEFLTYFQNEAQLEKSRLLSDRFSAERPKGSFSTLEIQRTEQGDSAMYLCASNTYNEQFFGPGTRLTVL.

The chain uses TRBV28 and TRBJ2-5, with a possible D match to TRBD1 (6 bases). In germline, CDR1 is MDHEN, CDR2 SYDVKM. The CDR3 is 14 amino acids. Between the trimmed V and J ends, which lost 2 bases and 0 bases, there was a span of 7 bases. This CDR3 reads CASSLGGDQETQYF. DNA for the CDR3: TGTGCCAGCAGTTTAGGGGGCGACCAAGAGACCCAGTACTTC.

The V call is TRBV7-9, the J call TRBJ2-1; possibly TRBD2 for D (6 bases). The CDR3 runs to 15 residues. CDR1 SEHNR and CDR2 FQNEAQ come from the germline V gene (reference sequence). Trimming cost V 5 bases and J 6 bases, with 17 bases left between them. The CDR3 sequence: CASSPAGLSGNEQFF. The CDR3 bases are TGTGCCAGCAGCCCGGCGGGGTTAAGTGGCAATGAGCAGTTCTTC.

This clone was observed at least ten times. The chain has TRBV6-5 and TRBJ1-5; TRBD1 agrees at 10 bases. With V trimmed by 10 bases and J by 6 bases, 9 bases remained unmatched. The CDR3 is made up of 14 amino acids. Germline V gene sequence: CDR1 MNHEY, CDR2 SVGAGI. The CDR3 coding sequence is TGTGCCACCAACGACAGGGGGCGGACTCAGCCCCAGCATTTT. Translating it yields CATNDRGRTQPQHF.

The chain combines TRBV3-1 (or the pseudogene TRBV3-2) with TRBJ1-1, with a possible D match to TRBD1 (6 bases). The CDR3 runs 13 residues. Between the trimmed V and J ends, which lost 1 base and 3 bases, there was a span of 6 bases. The germline gives CDR1 LGHDT, CDR2 YNNKEL (reference sequence). The CDR3 here is CASSQAGDTEAFF. The CDR3 region has the DNA TGTGCCAGCAGCCAAGCAGGGGACACTGAAGCTTTCTTT.

The rearrangement uses TRBV5-5 and TRBJ2-5, with 9 nucleotides matching TRBD1. With V trimmed by 5 bases and J by 4 bases, 18 bases remained unmatched. The CDR3 is 18 residues long. CDR1 and CDR2 from the germline V gene are SGHKS and YYEKEE (reference sequence). DNA of the CDR3: TGTGCCAGCAGTCGGTTAAATAGGGACAGGGTTGTTGTAGAGACCCAGTACTTC. Residues: CASSRLNRDRVVVETQYF.

The J gene is TRBJ2-3, the V gene TRBV7-8, with a possible D match to TRBD1 (6 bases). CDR1 is SGHVS, CDR2 FQNEAQ, per germline. The CDR3 has 16 residues. Trimming pared 1 base from V and 2 bases from J, leaving 13 bases between. CDR3 residues: CASSLGTGQITDTQYF. The CDR3 region has the DNA TGTGCCAGCAGCTTAGGGACGGGACAAATCACAGATACGCAGTATTTT.

In this sample, this clone turned up a few times. The V gene is TRBV2, the J gene TRBJ2-7; D perhaps matches TRBD2 (7 bases). CDR1 is SNHLY and CDR2 is FYNNEI in the germline V gene. The CDR3 extends over 14 amino acids. V lost 6 bases to trimming and J lost 6 bases, with 18 bases between them. CDR3 amino acids: CASRASGGRSEQYF. CDR3 nucleotides: TGTGCCAGCAGAGCCTCGGGGGGCCGTAGCGAGCAGTACTTC.

The chain is built from TRBV30 and TRBJ2-7; D may be TRBD2 (5 bases). This CDR3 region has 11 residues. CDR1 and CDR2 (germline): GTSNPN, SVGIG (reference sequence). The V end lost 2 bases, the J end lost 4 bases, and 6 bases lay between the germline ends. Written as DNA, the CDR3 is TGTGCCTGGAGTAGAGGGTACGAGCAGTACTTC. Amino acids: CAWSRGYEQYF.

The chain carries TRBV25-1 and TRBJ2-1, with a weak D call TRBD1 (7 bases). V dropped 3 bases and J dropped 7 bases, with 10 bases sitting between them. CDR1 is MGHDK, CDR2 SYGVNS, per germline. This CDR3 has 13 residues. The CDR3 loop is CASSETGRNEQFF. The CDR3 DNA reads TGTGCCAGCAGTGAGACAGGGAGGAATGAGCAGTTCTTC.

This CDR3 is CASPYWAPGLAGSTDTQYF. CDR3 DNA: TGTGCCAGCCCCTATTGGGCCCCGGGACTAGCGGGTAGCACAGATACGCAGTATTTT. The rearrangement links TRBV27 to TRBJ2-3, with 12 bases matching TRBD2. Trimming removed 8 bases from V and 0 bases from J; junction bases left unmatched: 15. Germline CDR1 MNHEY, CDR2 SMNVEV (reference sequence). This CDR3 region has 19 residues.

The count of this clone is one. The chain employs TRBV2 and TRBJ1-5; 8 bases agree with TRBD1. J gave up 11 bases and V 6 bases, and 12 bases lay outside the gene matches. The CDR3 consists of 14 residues. Germline CDR1 SNHLY, CDR2 FYNNEI. DNA for the CDR3: TGTGCCAGCAGCGACAGGGGTGTCGATATGGCCCAGCATTTT. Protein product: CASSDRGVDMAQHF.

This chain connects TRBV3-1 (or the pseudogene TRBV3-2) to TRBJ1-6, with D possibly TRBD1 on 5 matching bases. V gave up 4 bases and J gave up 5 bases, with 12 bases separating them. CDR1 is LGHDT, CDR2 YNNKEL, per germline (reference sequence). This CDR3 has 15 residues. The CDR3 sequence: CASSRRAGDNSPLHF. The CDR3 region has the DNA TGTGCCAGCAGCCGAAGGGCGGGGGATAATTCACCCCTCCACTTT.

The gene calls are TRBV13 and TRBJ1-2; D unclear. The germline V gene has CDR1 PRHDT and CDR2 FYEKMQ (reference sequence). This CDR3 has 14 amino acids. V was pared by 5 bases and J by 4 bases, with 14 bases between. The CDR3 reads CASSPFGGFYGYTF. The CDR3 DNA is TGTGCCAGCAGCCCCTTTGGCGGATTCTATGGCTACACCTTC.

The chain couples TRBV20-1 to TRBJ1-4; the D is unclear. This CDR3 has 13 residues. Trimming stripped 3 bases from V and 5 bases from J, with 10 bases between. CDR1 and CDR2 from the germline V gene are DFQATT and SNEGSKA (reference sequence). The CDR3 loop reads CSASPPGNEKLFF. CDR3 nucleotide sequence: TGCAGTGCTAGTCCCCCCGGGAATGAAAAACTGTTTTTT.

There are a few counts of this clone. V and J are TRBV7-9 and TRBJ1-2; D ambiguous. Germline V lookup: CDR1 SEHNR, CDR2 FQNEAQ (reference sequence). Trimming pared 3 bases from V and 6 bases from J, leaving 11 bases between. CDR3 length: 13 residues. The DNA of the CDR3 is TGTGCCAGCAGCTTGAGGTACGCGAATGGCTACACCTTC. It specifies CASSLRYANGYTF.

The V call is TRBV19, the J call TRBJ1-4; 12 bases line up with TRBD1. Germline CDR1 reads LNHDA; CDR2 reads SQIVND (reference sequence). Trimming cost V 6 bases and J 8 bases; bases outside gene matches: 7. The CDR3 sequence is 15 residues long. The CDR3 sequence: CASSPGTGGAEKLFF. The CDR3 DNA reads as TGTGCCAGTAGCCCAGGGACAGGGGGCGCGGAAAAACTGTTTTTT.

This chain uses TRBV7-2 with TRBJ1-3; possibly TRBD1 for D (5 bases). This CDR3 region has 14 residues. Trimming shortened V by 1 base and J by 1 base, and 5 bases separated the two germline ends. Germline CDR1 SGHTA, CDR2 FQGNSA. CDR3 in DNA: TGTGCCAGCAGCTTAGGGACATCTGGAAACACCATATATTTT. The encoded protein is CASSLGTSGNTIYF.

The rearrangement uses TRBV18 and TRBJ1-1; tentatively, D is TRBD1 (5 bases). The V and J ends lost 2 bases and 3 bases respectively, with 13 bases between them. Germline V lookup: CDR1 KGHSH, CDR2 LQKENI. The CDR3 length is 15 residues. The CDR3 nucleotides are TGTGCCAGCTCACCATTCCAGGGTTTCGACACTGAAGCTTTCTTT. Its translation is CASSPFQGFDTEAFF.